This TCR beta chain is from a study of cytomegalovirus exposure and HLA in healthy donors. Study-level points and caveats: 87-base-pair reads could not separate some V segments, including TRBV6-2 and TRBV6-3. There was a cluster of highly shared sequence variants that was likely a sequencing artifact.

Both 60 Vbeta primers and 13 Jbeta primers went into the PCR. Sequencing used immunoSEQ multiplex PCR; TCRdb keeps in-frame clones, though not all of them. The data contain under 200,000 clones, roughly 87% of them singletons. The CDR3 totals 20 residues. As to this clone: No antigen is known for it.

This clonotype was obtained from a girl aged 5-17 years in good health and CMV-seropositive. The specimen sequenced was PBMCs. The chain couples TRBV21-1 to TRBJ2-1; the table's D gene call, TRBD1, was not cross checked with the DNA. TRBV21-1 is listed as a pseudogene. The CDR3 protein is CASSKALCGHSETGGNEQFF. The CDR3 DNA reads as TGTGCCAGCAGCAAAGCGCTTTGCGGCCACTCAGAGACAGGGGGCAATGAGCAGTTCTTC.